This T cell receptor beta chain comes out of a study of persistence of HIV-infected CD4 T cells. This was the immunoSEQ version 4 assay in survey mode. Assay used: immunoSEQ multiplex PCR; TCRdb lists only in-frame clones, some missing. The table includes 37,000 or so clones, roughly 80% detected once. With regard to this clone: Its target is not known.

Lysates of CMV-infected fibroblasts at around 9.8 ug/mL stimulated these cells. Memory cells lacking CD40L and CD69 with high CD45RO were sorted. CD8-depleted PBMCs were stimulated more than 15 hours with anti-CD28/CD49d costimulation, CD40-blocking antibody and enfuvirtide. This clonotype was sampled from an adult man with HIV who was CMV-seropositive. Sample: CD4+ T cells sorted from PBMCs after roughly 18-hour stimulation, taken from a patient who received antiretroviral therapy.

The CDR3 here is CATSDSDSLGGYTF. The DNA of the CDR3 is TGTGCCACCAGTGATTCGGACAGTCTAGGGGGCTACACCTTC. The chain couples TRBV24-1 to TRBJ1-2; the D gene is possibly TRBD1 (6 bases). The CDR3 has 14 amino acids. V was pared by 2 bases and J by 8 bases, with 14 bases between. The germline V gene encodes CDR1 KGHDR and CDR2 SFDVKD.